The 25 T cell receptor beta chains in this list originate from one sample, sequenced in a study of blood T cell repertoires in COVID-19 (dated by TCRdb to 2018 to 2021). The library was built by means of the immunoSEQ multiplex PCR assay. TCRdb retrieved this table from immuneACCESS and kept in-frame rearrangements only. Not all clones are present; in checked studies, unresolved V genes account for under half, and no reason is known for the remainder. Across this sample there are some 150,000 clones, with approximately 86% seen only once. The ten largest clones capture about 8% of the sample. Sequenced material: peripheral blood. These TCRs come from a woman aged 55-70 years with acute or convalescent COVID-19.

The chain uses TRBV25-1 and TRBJ2-3; D is ambiguous. Germline CDR1 reads MGHDK; CDR2 reads SYGVNS. The CDR3 is 12 residues long. The V gene lost 3 bases and the J gene lost 2 bases, with 3 bases spanning the gap. The CDR3 DNA reads as TGTGCCAGCAGTGACTTCACAGATACGCAGTATTTT. As protein: CASSDFTDTQYF.

This chain uses TRBV4-3 with TRBJ1-4, with 7 bases fitting TRBD1. With V trimmed by 4 bases and J by 8 bases, 7 bases remained unmatched. The germline V gene encodes CDR1 LGHNA and CDR2 YSLEER. The CDR3 has 14 amino acids. Here the CDR3 DNA reads TGCGCCAGCAGCCTTAGGACAGGTCGCGAAAAACTGTTTTTT. Protein product: CASSLRTGREKLFF.

This rearrangement joins TRBV2 to TRBJ2-1, with D maybe TRBD1 (6 bases). Germline loops: CDR1 SNHLY, CDR2 FYNNEI. The CDR3 consists of 13 residues. Trimming shortened V by 4 bases and J by 8 bases, and 12 bases separated the two germline ends. CDR3 in DNA: TGTGCCAGCAGTGCTATCAACAGGGATGAGCAGTTCTTC. It encodes CASSAINRDEQFF.

The chain recombines TRBV3-1 (or the pseudogene TRBV3-2) with TRBJ1-1; D gene unclear. Germline loops: CDR1 LGHDT, CDR2 YNNKEL (reference sequence). The V end lost 4 bases, the J end lost 0 bases, and 15 bases lay between the germline ends. This CDR3 region has 16 residues. This chain's CDR3 is CASSPSPPGLNTEAFF. Here the CDR3 DNA reads TGTGCCAGCAGCCCAAGCCCCCCGGGTTTGAACACTGAAGCTTTCTTT.

This clone turned up a few times. J is TRBJ2-5 and V is TRBV4-2; the D gene is possibly TRBD1 (6 bases). The germline gives CDR1 LGHNA, CDR2 YNFKEQ. The CDR3 has 14 residues. Trimming took 1 base from V and 2 from J, leaving 8 bases between them. This CDR3 is CASSQVRGQETQYF. DNA of the CDR3: TGTGCCAGCAGCCAAGTCAGGGGACAAGAGACCCAGTACTTC.

The chain has TRBV19 and TRBJ1-5; D is ambiguous. CDR1 is LNHDA, CDR2 SQIVND, per germline (reference sequence). The germline V and J ends were trimmed by 3 bases and 5 bases, with 8 bases remaining between them. This CDR3 spans 13 amino acids. This chain's CDR3 is CASSISFYQPQHF. The CDR3 nucleotides are TGTGCCAGTAGTATTAGTTTTTATCAGCCCCAGCATTTT.

The rearrangement links TRBV4-1 to TRBJ1-2; 7 bases map to TRBD1. From germline, CDR1 is MGHRA and CDR2 YSYEKL. The CDR3 loop spans 14 amino acids. The V segment lost 1 base and the J segment 4 bases; nucleotides outside the gene matches: 3. CDR3 sequence reads: CASSQGTGVYGYTF. As DNA, the CDR3 is TGCGCCAGCAGCCAAGGGACAGGAGTCTATGGCTACACCTTC.

This chain links TRBV5-1 with TRBJ2-1, with D perhaps matching TRBD1 (5 bases). V was clipped by 0 bases and J by 9 bases, with 13 bases between them. CDR3 length: 14 residues. Germline loops: CDR1 SGHRS, CDR2 YFSETQ. The DNA for the CDR3 is TGCGCCAGCAGCTTGGAGGTTACCCAGGGTGAGCAGTTCTTC. It translates to CASSLEVTQGEQFF.

The CDR3 loop reads CASSLEGLNEQFF. CDR3 in DNA: TGCGCCAGCAGCTTGGAGGGGTTGAATGAGCAGTTCTTC. The genes are TRBV5-1 and TRBJ2-1; D may be TRBD1 (5 bases). Germline CDR1 and CDR2: SGHRS and YFSETQ. The CDR3 extends over 13 amino acids. Deletions cut 0 bases from V and 7 bases from J, with 8 bases between.

This chain uses TRBV9 with TRBJ2-7, with 11 nucleotides matching TRBD2. This CDR3 has 16 amino acids. V shed 4 bases, J shed 2 bases, and the junction held 8 bases outside the gene matches. Germline lookup yields CDR1 SGDLS and CDR2 YYNGEE. This CDR3 reads CASSPYSSGGTYEQYF. CDR3 in DNA: TGTGCCAGCAGCCCATACTCTAGCGGGGGGACCTACGAGCAGTACTTC.

The J gene is TRBJ2-7, the V gene TRBV5-4; TRBD2 matches at 7 bases. CDR1 and CDR2 (germline): SGHNT, YYREEE (reference sequence). This CDR3 comprises 16 residues. V was clipped by 4 bases and J by 5 bases; unmatched bases: 15. CDR3 coding DNA: TGTGCCAGCAGCCCCTTGGGGGGGGTGATGAGGAACGAGCAGTACTTC. The encoded protein is CASSPLGGVMRNEQYF. Based on the CDR3 plus reference TRBV5-4 and TRBJ2-7, the full variable domain is ETGVTQSPTHLIKTRGQQVTLRCSSQSGHNTVSWYQQALGQGPQFIFQYYREEENGRGNFPPRFSGLQFPNYSSELNVNALELDDSALYLCASSPLGGVMRNEQYFGPGTRLTVT.

This clone was seen a single time. The J gene is TRBJ1-5, the V gene TRBV6-2 or TRBV6-3; D gene uncertain. The V end was cut by 4 bases, the J end by 0 bases, with 7 bases between. Germline CDR1 reads MNHEY; CDR2 reads SVGEGT. The CDR3 has 14 residues. This chain's CDR3 is CASSSGYSNQPQHF. CDR3 bases: TGTGCCAGCAGTTCGGGTTATAGCAATCAGCCCCAGCATTTT.

This clone showed up just once. V usage is TRBV7-2 and J usage is TRBJ2-1; 10 bases align to TRBD1. V shed 5 bases and J 8 bases; nucleotides not matched to a gene: 12. The CDR3 is made up of 16 amino acids. Per germline, CDR1 SGHTA and CDR2 FQGNSA. Here the CDR3 reads CASSPRDRGYRDEQFF. CDR3 nucleotides: TGTGCCAGCAGCCCCCGGGACAGGGGTTATCGGGATGAGCAGTTCTTC.

CDR3: CASSLRQGVVNEQFF. The CDR3 DNA reads TGTGCCAGCAGCTTGCGGCAGGGGGTGGTTAATGAGCAGTTCTTC. The chain couples TRBV5-6 to TRBJ2-1; 7 bases align to TRBD1. J gave up 7 bases and V 1 base, and 8 bases lay outside the gene matches. The CDR3 contains 15 residues. CDR1 is SGHDT and CDR2 is YYEEEE in the germline V gene.

This clone has just a few counts. J is TRBJ2-1 and V is TRBV18; D may be TRBD2 (6 bases). Trimming stripped 2 bases from V and 0 bases from J, with 11 bases between. This CDR3 region has 16 residues. Germline CDR1 KGHSH, CDR2 LQKENI. Here the CDR3 reads CASSPSRGSSYNEQFF. CDR3 DNA sequence: TGTGCCAGCTCACCAAGTCGGGGGAGCTCCTACAATGAGCAGTTCTTC.

The chain joins TRBV18 to TRBJ1-1, with D possibly matching TRBD1 (5 bases). The V and J ends lost 2 bases and 6 bases respectively, with 13 bases between them. CDR3 length: 14 residues. CDR1 KGHSH and CDR2 LQKENI come from the germline V gene. CDR3 region: CASSPSRVASEAFF. Written as DNA, the CDR3 is TGTGCCAGCTCACCATCCAGGGTGGCATCTGAAGCTTTCTTT.

This clone was counted at least ten times. CDR3 in amino acids: CAWSFPPTVYEQYF. CDR3 in DNA: TGTGCCTGGAGTTTTCCACCGACAGTCTACGAGCAGTACTTC. J is TRBJ2-7 and V is TRBV30; a possible D gene is TRBD1 (5 bases). The germline gives CDR1 GTSNPN, CDR2 SVGIG (reference sequence). Trimming cost V 2 bases and J 3 bases, with 14 bases left between them. This CDR3 has 14 amino acids. Full variable domain (remainder filled in from reference TRBV30 and TRBJ2-7): SQTIHQWPATLVQPVGSPLSLECTVEGTSNPNLYWYRQAAGRGLQLLFYSVGIGQISSEVPQNLSASRPQDRQFILSSKKLLLSDSGFYLCAWSFPPTVYEQYFGPGTRLTVT.

The genes are TRBV12-3 or TRBV12-4 and TRBJ2-5; D is unresolved. Trimming removed 5 bases at V and 4 bases at J, with 11 bases between. This CDR3 region has 13 residues. The CDR3 nucleotides read TGTGCCAGCAGTCCGTCGACTGGAGAGACCCAGTACTTC. This codes for CASSPSTGETQYF.

The rearrangement joins TRBV9 to TRBJ2-7, with 10 positions matching TRBD2. CDR3 size: 16 residues. V gave up 5 bases and J gave up 6 bases; unmatched junction bases: 14. Germline lookup yields CDR1 SGDLS and CDR2 YYNGEE. The CDR3 region has the DNA TGTGCCAGCAGTGAAGGGACTAGCGTAGGCGGGGGCGAGCAGTACTTC. Protein: CASSEGTSVGGGEQYF.

The gene calls are TRBV6-5 and TRBJ1-4, with D possibly matching TRBD1 (5 bases). Germline CDR1 MNHEY, CDR2 SVGAGI. This CDR3 is built from 15 residues. V gave up 6 bases and J gave up 3 bases, with 14 bases separating them. The CDR3 loop is CASRGRGEANEKLFF. In DNA, the CDR3 is TGTGCCAGCAGGGGGAGGGGCGAAGCTAATGAAAAACTGTTTTTT.

The genes are TRBV6-2 or TRBV6-3 and TRBJ1-1; D is unresolved. The ends were cut back, 2 bases at V and 1 base at J, with 11 bases in the middle. Germline CDR1 reads MNHEY; CDR2 reads SVGEGT. This CDR3 comprises 15 residues. CDR3 DNA sequence: TGTGCCAGCAGTTACCCCGGGAGGCCGAACACTGAAGCTTTCTTT. Translation gives CASSYPGRPNTEAFF.

This clone turned up a few times. The rearrangement joins TRBV6-6 to TRBJ2-7; TRBD2 agrees at 8 bases. The germline V gene has CDR1 MNHNY and CDR2 SVGAGI (reference sequence). The V segment lost 4 bases and the J segment 0 bases; nucleotides outside the gene matches: 5. The CDR3 is 15 residues long. CDR3 region: CASSSPGLVSYEQYF. Here the CDR3 DNA reads TGTGCCAGCAGTTCCCCGGGACTAGTCTCCTACGAGCAGTACTTC.

J is TRBJ1-3 and V is TRBV4-1, with 8 nucleotides matching TRBD1. V trimming: 0 bases; J trimming: 0 bases; junction bases outside the gene matches: 4. Germline assignment: CDR1 MGHRA and CDR2 YSYEKL. This CDR3 comprises 17 residues. The CDR3 DNA follows: TGCGCCAGCAGCCAAGAGGTTACAGGGGGCTCTGGAAACACCATATATTTT. Protein product: CASSQEVTGGSGNTIYF.

The V call is TRBV29-1, the J call TRBJ2-1; 7 bases fit TRBD2. Per germline, CDR1 SQVTM and CDR2 ANQGSEA. Trimming removed 7 bases from V and 5 bases from J; junction bases left unmatched: 5. The CDR3 consists of 12 residues. The CDR3 reads CSARAGNNEQFF. For the CDR3, the DNA is TGCAGCGCTCGAGCGGGGAACAATGAGCAGTTCTTC.

CDR3 in amino acids: CASSQTGTGTYEQYF. In nucleotides, the CDR3 is TGCGCCAGCAGCCAAACCGGGACAGGGACCTACGAGCAGTACTTC. This chain uses TRBV4-1 with TRBJ2-7; 9 nucleotides line up with TRBD1. J lost 2 bases, V lost 2 bases, and 4 bases had no gene match. Germline CDR1 reads MGHRA; CDR2 reads YSYEKL. CDR3 length equals 15 residues.